The sequence of this T cell receptor beta chain was determined in a study of T cells after yellow fever vaccination. Study-level findings and limits: The study found a weaker secondary response that peaked faster, day 5 versus 15. Booster sampling recovered most clones from primary vaccination (96% CD4, roughly 90% CD8).

TCRdb re-derived calls from the 5' RACE reads in MiXCR, one entry per CDR3 protein. The sample yields about 500,000 distinct CDR3 sequences, around 17% seen once. V lost 4 bases and J 6 bases, leaving 12 bases between the germline ends. Germline values: CDR1 MGHRA, CDR2 YSYEKL. This CDR3 is 14 amino acids long. This clonotype was detected only a few times. The antigen remains undetermined. The sample here was PBMCs, taken 5 to 6 days after the first yellow fever vaccination. The V call is TRBV4-1, the J call TRBJ1-4, with D maybe TRBD1 (5 bases). The sequence derives from a man between 18 and 35 years old who received the YFV17D yellow fever vaccine. The CDR3 loop is CASSRTGEDEKLFF. The CDR3 coding sequence is TGCGCCAGCAGCCGTACAGGAGAAGATGAAAAACTGTTTTTT.